The next 9 T cell receptor beta chains were all read from a single sample in a study of technical replicates of blood from a few donors. Data came from immunoSEQ multiplex PCR; TCRdb stores just in-frame clones and leaves some out. The sample records tens of thousands of clones, about 91% being singletons. Sequencing used T cells isolated from PBMCs. These receptors were obtained from a human donor in good health.

The V gene is TRBV28, the J gene TRBJ2-1; D perhaps matches TRBD1 (5 bases). This CDR3 comprises 17 residues. V was clipped by 3 bases and J by 8 bases, with 23 bases between them. Germline values: CDR1 MDHEN, CDR2 SYDVKM. The CDR3 nucleotides read TGTGCCAGCAGTTTTTCAGGCGGTAATAGACAGATGGATGAGCAGTTCTTC. Translating it yields CASSFSGGNRQMDEQFF.

J is TRBJ2-7 and V is TRBV19; a weak D match, TRBD2 (6 bases). With 5 bases removed from V and 2 bases from J, the gap between germline ends came to 13 bases. Germline loops: CDR1 LNHDA, CDR2 SQIVND (reference sequence). CDR3 length: 14 amino acids. CDR3 protein: CASSLSGEAYEQYF. The DNA of the CDR3 is TGTGCCAGTAGTCTGTCCGGGGAGGCCTACGAGCAGTACTTC.

The chain recombines TRBV7-9 with TRBJ2-3, with 7 bases identical to TRBD2. Germline V gives CDR1 SEHNR, CDR2 FQNEAQ (reference sequence). Trimming at V came to 0 bases and at J to 3 bases, leaving 6 bases not matched to a gene. CDR3 length: 16 amino acids. CDR3 in amino acids: CASSLASGGSTDTQYF. CDR3 bases: TGTGCCAGCAGCTTAGCATCTGGCGGGAGTACAGATACGCAGTATTTT.

The chain combines TRBV9 with TRBJ1-5; 7 bases align to TRBD1. The V segment lost 0 bases and the J segment 4 bases; nucleotides outside the gene matches: 4. Germline lookup yields CDR1 SGDLS and CDR2 YYNGEE. The CDR3 extends over 15 amino acids. The CDR3 spells CASSVGGGQNQPQHF. CDR3 nucleotide sequence: TGTGCCAGCAGCGTAGGAGGGGGCCAAAATCAGCCCCAGCATTTT.

This chain links TRBV10-3 with TRBJ2-7; a weak D match, TRBD2 (7 bases). CDR3 length equals 16 residues. The V and J ends lost 0 bases and 1 base respectively, with 13 bases between them. Germline loops: CDR1 ENHRY, CDR2 SYGVKD. CDR3 amino acids: CAISESLGGGSYEQYF. CDR3 in DNA: TGTGCCATCAGTGAGTCCCTGGGAGGGGGATCCTACGAGCAGTACTTC.

This clone showed up just a few times. This rearrangement joins TRBV7-3 to TRBJ2-2; perhaps TRBD2 as D (5 bases). Germline V lookup: CDR1 SGHTA, CDR2 FQGTGA. The length of the CDR3 is 13 residues. V was trimmed by 4 bases and J by 5 bases, leaving 8 bases between them. The CDR3 region is CASSWTYTGELFF. The CDR3 DNA sequence: TGTGCCAGCAGCTGGACTTATACCGGGGAGCTGTTTTTT.

The chain is built from TRBV5-1 and TRBJ2-7; the match to TRBD1 covers 7 bases. Germline loops: CDR1 SGHRS, CDR2 YFSETQ. The trim removed 3 bases at V and 2 bases at J, leaving 2 bases unmatched. The CDR3 extends over 13 amino acids. The DNA of the CDR3 is TGCGCCAGCAGCTCGGGACAGACCTACGAGCAGTACTTC. Protein sequence: CASSSGQTYEQYF.

This clone came up once. This chain uses TRBV11-2 with TRBJ2-7; D ambiguous. V was clipped by 3 bases and J by 2 bases, with 2 bases between them. Germline values: CDR1 SGHAT, CDR2 FQNNGV. CDR3 length: 11 amino acids. The CDR3 loop is CASSFTYEQYF. The DNA of the CDR3 is TGTGCCAGCAGCTTTACCTACGAGCAGTACTTC.

V gene TRBV7-9 combines with J gene TRBJ2-1; TRBD2 agrees at 7 bases. CDR3 length: 14 residues. Germline trimming cut 1 base from V and 3 bases from J; bases unmatched to any gene: 0. Germline V gene data show CDR1 as SEHNR and CDR2 as FQNEAQ (reference sequence). Here the CDR3 DNA reads TGTGCCAGCAGCTTAGGCGGGAGCTACAATGAGCAGTTCTTC. Encoded protein: CASSLGGSYNEQFF.